This T cell receptor beta chain was observed in a study of T cell changes during pregnancy in multiple sclerosis. The protocol was immunoSEQ multiplex PCR, while the TCRdb copy is restricted to in-frame clones and leaves out a portion. The sample holds some 110,000 clones, approximately 90% seen once. Germline values: CDR1 MNHNS, CDR2 SASEGT. Trimming removed 6 bases from V and 10 bases from J; junction bases left unmatched: 10. CDR3 length: 13 amino acids. The material sequenced was peripheral blood, taken in the third trimester of pregnancy. This receptor was taken from a female donor with multiple sclerosis, enrolled in a pregnancy study. The genes are TRBV6-1 and TRBJ1-1; 8 bases line up with TRBD1. CDR3 in amino acids: CASSGDRGVGAFF. CDR3 DNA: TGTGCCAGCAGCGGAGACAGGGGAGTCGGAGCTTTCTTT.